These 6 T cell receptor beta chains were all obtained from the same sample, sequenced in a study of cytomegalovirus exposure and HLA in healthy donors. Primers included in the PCR were 60 Vbeta and 13 Jbeta primers. Clones were sequenced by immunoSEQ multiplex PCR, and TCRdb holds only the in-frame ones, with some missing. The sample carries approximately 85,000 clones, around four fifths recorded once. The specimen sequenced was PBMCs. These receptors all stem from a man aged 25 to 40 in good health and CMV-seronegative.

This clone was picked up one time. The J gene is TRBJ1-1, the V gene TRBV30; tentative D call: TRBD1 (5 bases). CDR3 length equals 15 residues. Per germline, CDR1 GTSNPN and CDR2 SVGIG (reference sequence). Trimming cost V 4 bases and J 2 bases, with 17 bases left between them. The CDR3 is CAWTTGWFENTEAFF. The CDR3 nucleotides read TGTGCCTGGACTACAGGATGGTTCGAAAACACTGAAGCTTTCTTT. The full variable domain, rest sourced from reference TRBV30 and TRBJ1-1, is SQTIHQWPATLVQPVGSPLSLECTVEGTSNPNLYWYRQAAGRGLQLLFYSVGIGQISSEVPQNLSASRPQDRQFILSSKKLLLSDSGFYLCAWTTGWFENTEAFFGQGTRLTVV.

The chain has TRBV11-2 and TRBJ2-2, with TRBD2 identical over 7 bases. The germline gives CDR1 SGHAT, CDR2 FQNNGV. This CDR3 is built from 17 residues. V gave up 0 bases and J gave up 7 bases; unmatched junction bases: 11. CDR3 residues: CASSLDPGGTWGGELFF. The CDR3 bases are TGTGCCAGCAGCTTAGATCCCGGGGGGACTTGGGGCGGGGAGCTGTTTTTT. The whole variable domain, filled in from reference TRBV11-2 and TRBJ2-2, reads EAGVAQSPRYKIIEKRQSVAFWCNPISGHATLYWYQQILGQGPKLLIQFQNNGVVDDSQLPKDRFSAERLKGVDSTLKIQPAKLEDSAVYLCASSLDPGGTWGGELFFGEGSRLTVL.

This chain links TRBV28 with TRBJ2-5; 7 bases are a match to TRBD1. Germline V gene data show CDR1 as MDHEN and CDR2 as SYDVKM. V was clipped by 7 bases and J by 4 bases; unmatched bases: 12. This CDR3 is 15 amino acids long. CDR3: CASTSGTAVGETQYF. The DNA for the CDR3 is TGTGCCAGCACCTCCGGGACAGCCGTAGGAGAGACCCAGTACTTC.

The chain carries TRBV4-2 and TRBJ2-7; D possibly corresponds to TRBD2 (6 bases). Trimming removed 0 bases from V and 1 base from J, with 13 bases in between. CDR3 length: 16 amino acids. Germline V gene sequence: CDR1 LGHNA, CDR2 YNFKEQ. The CDR3 DNA follows: TGTGCCAGCAGCCAAGATCCCAGCGGGTCTTCCTACGAGCAGTACTTC. Translated, it gives CASSQDPSGSSYEQYF.

The rearrangement joins TRBV19 to TRBJ1-5, with D tentatively TRBD1 (6 bases). Trimming shortened V by 4 bases and J by 0 bases, and 13 bases separated the two germline ends. This CDR3 contains 16 residues. Germline CDR1 is LNHDA and CDR2 is SQIVND (reference sequence). CDR3 nucleotides: TGTGCCAGTAGTAGGGGGACATACGATAGCAATCAGCCCCAGCATTTT. Amino acid sequence: CASSRGTYDSNQPQHF.

This chain uses TRBV7-9 with TRBJ1-5, with 9 bases fitting TRBD1. The CDR3 is 15 amino acids. Germline CDR1 is SEHNR and CDR2 is FQNEAQ (reference sequence). Trimming removed 0 bases from V and 7 bases from J; junction bases left unmatched: 4. CDR3 sequence (DNA): TGTGCCAGCAGCTTAGCCGGGACAGGGTACCAGCCCCAGCATTTT. Amino acids: CASSLAGTGYQPQHF.